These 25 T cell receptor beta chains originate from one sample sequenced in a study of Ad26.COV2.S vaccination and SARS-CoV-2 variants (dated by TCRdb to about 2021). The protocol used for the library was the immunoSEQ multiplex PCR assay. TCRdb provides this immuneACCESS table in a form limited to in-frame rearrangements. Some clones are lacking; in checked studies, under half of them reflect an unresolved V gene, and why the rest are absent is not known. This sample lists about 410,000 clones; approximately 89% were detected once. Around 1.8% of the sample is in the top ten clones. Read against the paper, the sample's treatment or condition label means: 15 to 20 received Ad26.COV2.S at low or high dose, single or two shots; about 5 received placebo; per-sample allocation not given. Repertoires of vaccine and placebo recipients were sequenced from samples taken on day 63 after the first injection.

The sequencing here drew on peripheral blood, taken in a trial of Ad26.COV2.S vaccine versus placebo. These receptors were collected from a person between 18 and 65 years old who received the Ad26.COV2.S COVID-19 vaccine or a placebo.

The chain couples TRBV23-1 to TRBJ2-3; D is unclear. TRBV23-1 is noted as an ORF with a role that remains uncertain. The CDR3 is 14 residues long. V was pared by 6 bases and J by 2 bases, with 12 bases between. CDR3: CASSPWSVTDTQYF. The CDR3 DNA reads TGCGCCAGCAGCCCTTGGTCAGTCACAGATACGCAGTATTTT.

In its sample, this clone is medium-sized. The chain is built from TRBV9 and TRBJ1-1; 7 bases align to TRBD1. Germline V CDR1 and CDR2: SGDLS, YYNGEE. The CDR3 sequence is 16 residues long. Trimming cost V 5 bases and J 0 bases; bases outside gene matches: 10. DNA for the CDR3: TGTGCCAGCAGTCCCTGGGTGACAGGGATGAACACTGAAGCTTTCTTT. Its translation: CASSPWVTGMNTEAFF.

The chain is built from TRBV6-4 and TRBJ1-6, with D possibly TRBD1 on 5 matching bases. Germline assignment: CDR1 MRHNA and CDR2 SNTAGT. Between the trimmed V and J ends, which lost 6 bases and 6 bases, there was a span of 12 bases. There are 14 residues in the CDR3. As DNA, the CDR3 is TGTGCCAGCAGCCCGGGGGAGGGTAATTCACCCCTCCACTTT. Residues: CASSPGEGNSPLHF.

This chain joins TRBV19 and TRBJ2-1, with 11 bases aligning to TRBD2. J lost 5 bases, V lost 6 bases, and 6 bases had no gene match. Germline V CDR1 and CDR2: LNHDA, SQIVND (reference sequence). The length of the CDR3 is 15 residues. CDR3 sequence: CASRLAGGPDNEQFF. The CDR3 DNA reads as TGTGCCAGTAGGTTAGCGGGAGGGCCCGACAATGAGCAGTTCTTC.

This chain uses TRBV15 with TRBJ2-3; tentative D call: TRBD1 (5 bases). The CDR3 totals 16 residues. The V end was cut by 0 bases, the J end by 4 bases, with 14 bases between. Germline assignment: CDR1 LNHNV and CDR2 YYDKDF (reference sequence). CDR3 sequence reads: CATSRDPGRVADTQYF. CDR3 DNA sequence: TGTGCCACCAGCAGAGATCCAGGCAGGGTAGCAGATACGCAGTATTTT.

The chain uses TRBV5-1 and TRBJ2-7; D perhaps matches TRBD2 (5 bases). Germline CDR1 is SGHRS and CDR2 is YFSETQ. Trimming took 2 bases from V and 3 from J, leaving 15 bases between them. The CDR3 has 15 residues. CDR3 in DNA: TGCGCCAGCAGCTTAGCGTCTAGCCGATTCTACGAGCAGTACTTC. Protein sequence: CASSLASSRFYEQYF. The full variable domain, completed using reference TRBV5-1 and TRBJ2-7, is KAGVTQTPRYLIKTRGQQVTLSCSPISGHRSVSWYQQTPGQGLQFLFEYFSETQRNKGNFPGRFSGRQFSNSRSEMNVSTLELGDSALYLCASSLASSRFYEQYFGPGTRLTVT.

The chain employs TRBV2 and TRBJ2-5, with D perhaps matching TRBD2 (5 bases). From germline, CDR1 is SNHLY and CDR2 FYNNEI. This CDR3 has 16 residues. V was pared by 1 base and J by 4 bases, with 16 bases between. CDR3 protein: CASSEVGVGEGETQYF. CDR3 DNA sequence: TGTGCCAGCAGTGAAGTAGGTGTGGGAGAGGGAGAGACCCAGTACTTC.

The CDR3 DNA reads as TGTGCCAGCAGCTTACACGCGGGTCTCTATGGCTACACCTTC. Its translation: CASSLHAGLYGYTF. The V gene is TRBV7-9, the J gene TRBJ1-2; D gene ambiguous. Germline CDR1 is SEHNR and CDR2 is FQNEAQ (reference sequence). This CDR3 is built from 14 residues. V lost 2 bases, J lost 4 bases, and 11 bases lay in between. Full variable domain (remainder filled in from reference TRBV7-9 and TRBJ1-2): DTGVSQNPRHKITKRGQNVTFRCDPISEHNRLYWYRQTLGQGPEFLTYFQNEAQLEKSRLLSDRFSAERPKGSFSTLEIQRTEQGDSAMYLCASSLHAGLYGYTFGSGTRLTVV.

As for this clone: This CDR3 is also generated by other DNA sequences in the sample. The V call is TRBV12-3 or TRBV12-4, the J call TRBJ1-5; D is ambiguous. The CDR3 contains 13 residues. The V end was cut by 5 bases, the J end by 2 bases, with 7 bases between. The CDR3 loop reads CASSPGGNQPQHF. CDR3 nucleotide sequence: TGTGCCAGCAGTCCGGGAGGCAATCAGCCCCAGCATTTT.

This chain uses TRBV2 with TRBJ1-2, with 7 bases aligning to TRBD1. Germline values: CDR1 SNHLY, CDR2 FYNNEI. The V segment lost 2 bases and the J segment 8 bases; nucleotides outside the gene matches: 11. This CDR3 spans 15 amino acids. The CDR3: CASSESQGYSRGYTF. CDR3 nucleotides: TGTGCCAGCAGTGAATCACAGGGGTACTCGAGAGGCTACACCTTC.

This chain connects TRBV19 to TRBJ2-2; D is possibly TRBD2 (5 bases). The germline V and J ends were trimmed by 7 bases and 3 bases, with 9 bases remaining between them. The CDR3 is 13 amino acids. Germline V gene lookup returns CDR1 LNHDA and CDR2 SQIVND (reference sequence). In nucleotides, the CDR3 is TGTGCCAGTACTATGAGGGACACCGGGGAGCTGTTTTTT. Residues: CASTMRDTGELFF.

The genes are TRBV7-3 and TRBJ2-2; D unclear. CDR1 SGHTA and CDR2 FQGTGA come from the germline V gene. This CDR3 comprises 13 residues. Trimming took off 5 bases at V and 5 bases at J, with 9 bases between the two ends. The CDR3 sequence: CASSPEVTGELFF. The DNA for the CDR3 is TGTGCCAGCAGCCCCGAGGTGACCGGGGAGCTGTTTTTT.

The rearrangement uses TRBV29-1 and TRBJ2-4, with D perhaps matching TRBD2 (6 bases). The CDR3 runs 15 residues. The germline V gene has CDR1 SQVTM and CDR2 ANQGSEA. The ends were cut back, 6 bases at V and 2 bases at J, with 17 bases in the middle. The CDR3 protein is CSVEGPRGSKNIQYF. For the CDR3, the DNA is TGCAGCGTGGAGGGCCCTCGAGGGTCCAAAAACATTCAGTACTTC.

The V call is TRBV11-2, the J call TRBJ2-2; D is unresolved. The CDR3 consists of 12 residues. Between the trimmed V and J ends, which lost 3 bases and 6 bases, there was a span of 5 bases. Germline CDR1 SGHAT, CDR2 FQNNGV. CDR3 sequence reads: CASSFSAGELFF. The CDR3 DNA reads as TGTGCCAGCAGCTTCAGCGCCGGGGAGCTGTTTTTT.

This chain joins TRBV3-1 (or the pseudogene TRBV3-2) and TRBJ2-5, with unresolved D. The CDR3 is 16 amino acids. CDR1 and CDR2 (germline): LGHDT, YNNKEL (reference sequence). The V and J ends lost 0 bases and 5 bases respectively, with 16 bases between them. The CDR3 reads CASSQDGGPAIETQYF. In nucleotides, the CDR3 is TGTGCCAGCAGCCAAGACGGTGGACCCGCGATCGAGACCCAGTACTTC.

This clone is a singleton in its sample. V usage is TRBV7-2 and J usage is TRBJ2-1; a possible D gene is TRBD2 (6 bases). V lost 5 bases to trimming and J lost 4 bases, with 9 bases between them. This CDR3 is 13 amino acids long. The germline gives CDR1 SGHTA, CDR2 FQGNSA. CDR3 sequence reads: CASSPGVYNEQFF. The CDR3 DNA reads TGTGCCAGCAGCCCGGGAGTTTACAATGAGCAGTTCTTC. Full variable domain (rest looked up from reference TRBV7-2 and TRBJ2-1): GAGVSQSPSNKVTEKGKDVELRCDPISGHTALYWYRQSLGQGLEFLIYFQGNSAPDKSGLPSDRFSAERTGGSVSTLTIQRTQQEDSAVYLCASSPGVYNEQFFGPGTRLTVL.

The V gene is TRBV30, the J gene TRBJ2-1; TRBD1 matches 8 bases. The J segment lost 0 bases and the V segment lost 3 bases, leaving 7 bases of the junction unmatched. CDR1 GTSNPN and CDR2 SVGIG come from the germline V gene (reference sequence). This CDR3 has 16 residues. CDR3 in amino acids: CAWSLYRGSSYNEQFF. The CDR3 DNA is TGTGCCTGGAGCCTCTACAGGGGGAGCTCCTACAATGAGCAGTTCTTC.

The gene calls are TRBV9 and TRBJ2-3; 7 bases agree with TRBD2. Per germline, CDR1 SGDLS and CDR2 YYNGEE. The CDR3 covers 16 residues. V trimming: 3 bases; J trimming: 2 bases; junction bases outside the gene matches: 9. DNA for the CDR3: TGTGCCAGCAGCGACCGCGGGAGCGGGCCCACAGATACGCAGTATTTT. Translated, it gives CASSDRGSGPTDTQYF.

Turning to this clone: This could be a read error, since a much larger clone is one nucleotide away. CDR3 bases: TGTGCCAGCAGCGGCTCCTACGAGCAGTACTTC. Translation: CASSGSYEQYF. This sequence joins TRBV11-3 and TRBJ2-7; D not certain. CDR3 length: 11 residues. Trimming cost V 5 bases and J 0 bases, with 2 bases left between them. CDR1 is SGHNT, CDR2 YENEEA, per germline.

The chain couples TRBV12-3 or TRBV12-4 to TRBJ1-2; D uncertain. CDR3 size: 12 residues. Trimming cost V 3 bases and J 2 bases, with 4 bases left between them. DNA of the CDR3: TGTGCCAGCAGTTTCAACAACTATGGCTACACCTTC. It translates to CASSFNNYGYTF.

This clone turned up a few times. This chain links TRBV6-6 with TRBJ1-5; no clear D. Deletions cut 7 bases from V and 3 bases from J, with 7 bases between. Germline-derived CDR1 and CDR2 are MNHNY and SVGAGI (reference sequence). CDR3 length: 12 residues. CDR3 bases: TGTGCCAGCACCGATTTCAATCAGCCCCAGCATTTT. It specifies CASTDFNQPQHF.

The CDR3 nucleotides read TGTGCCAGTAGTATAGCTCTCACCGCCGGTTCGGGGGAGCTGTTTTTT. It translates to CASSIALTAGSGELFF. This rearrangement joins TRBV19 to TRBJ2-2; the D is unclear. Deletions cut 1 base from V and 8 bases from J, with 17 bases between. Germline-derived CDR1 and CDR2 are LNHDA and SQIVND (reference sequence). CDR3 length: 16 amino acids.

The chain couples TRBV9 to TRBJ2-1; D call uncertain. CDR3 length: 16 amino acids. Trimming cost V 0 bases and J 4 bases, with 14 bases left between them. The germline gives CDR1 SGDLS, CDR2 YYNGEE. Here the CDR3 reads CASSVATGLLYNEQFF. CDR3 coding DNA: TGTGCCAGCAGCGTAGCGACGGGCCTACTTTACAATGAGCAGTTCTTC.

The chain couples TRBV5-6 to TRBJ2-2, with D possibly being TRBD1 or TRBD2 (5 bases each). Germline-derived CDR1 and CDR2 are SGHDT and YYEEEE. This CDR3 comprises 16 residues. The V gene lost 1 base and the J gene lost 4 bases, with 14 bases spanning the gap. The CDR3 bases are TGTGCCAGCAGCTTGTGGCAGGCGAGGGGCACCGGGGAGCTGTTTTTT. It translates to CASSLWQARGTGELFF.

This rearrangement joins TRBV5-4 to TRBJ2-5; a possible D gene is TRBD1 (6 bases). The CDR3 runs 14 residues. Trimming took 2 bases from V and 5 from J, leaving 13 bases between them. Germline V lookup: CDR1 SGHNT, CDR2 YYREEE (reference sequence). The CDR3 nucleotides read TGTGCCAGCAGCTTACAGGGAGCAGGGGAGACCCAGTACTTC. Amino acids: CASSLQGAGETQYF.